The rows below give T cell receptor beta chains drawn from one sample of a study of cytomegalovirus exposure and HLA in healthy donors. Repertoires were generated with immunoSEQ multiplex PCR, while TCRdb's copy carries only in-frame clones and drops some. The repertoire has around 190,000 clones, roughly 90% of them found once; the top ten carry around 0.99%. The sequenced sample consisted of PBMCs. All receptors derive from a boy aged 2 to 10 in good health and CMV-seronegative. CDR3s include the opening cysteine and the closing phenylalanine or tryptophan. The order of the fields is clone size, J gene, V gene, D gene, CDR3 protein, CDR3 DNA. The D gene is left open where the match is weak. Some rows have no size entry. The others give once, few or many, or a class for an expanded clone.

>NA|TRBJ2-7|TRBV29-1|NA
CSVGGPNYEQYF
TGCAGCGTGGGGGGTCCTAACTACGAGCAGTACTTC
>NA|TRBJ1-2|TRBV14|NA
CASSPLAVTNYGYTF
TGTGCCAGCAGCCCCTTGGCCGTGACTAACTATGGCTACACCTTC
>NA|TRBJ1-1|TRBV28|NA
CASRLTKGEAFF
TGTGCCAGCCGACTAACAAAAGGTGAAGCTTTCTTT
>once|TRBJ1-2|TRBV7-8|NA
CASSPRIGDGYTF
TGTGCCAGCAGCCCACGGATAGGGGATGGCTACACCTTC
>NA|TRBJ2-7|TRBV27|TRBD2
CASSLSGGALYEQYF
TGTGCCAGCAGTTTATCCGGGGGGGCACTTTACGAGCAGTACTTC
>NA|TRBJ1-5|TRBV5-8|TRBD1
CASSPTGASNQPQHF
TGTGCCAGCAGCCCGACAGGGGCTAGCAATCAGCCCCAGCATTTT
>NA|TRBJ1-1|TRBV7-6|TRBD1
CASSLAKTGENTEAFF
TGTGCCAGCAGCTTAGCGAAGACAGGGGAGAACACTGAAGCTTTCTTT
>NA|TRBJ1-2|TRBV11-2|TRBD1
CASSPSSGTGANYGYTF
TGTGCCAGCAGCCCGTCCTCCGGGACAGGGGCCAACTATGGCTACACCTTC
>NA|TRBJ2-7|TRBV10-3|TRBD2
CAISESRKLAGRLTYEQYF
TGTGCCATCAGTGAGTCGAGGAAACTAGCGGGCCGACTAACCTACGAGCAGTACTTC
>NA|TRBJ1-4|TRBV15|TRBD1
CATSTDRGYLNEKLFF
TGTGCCACCAGCACGGACAGGGGGTATCTTAATGAAAAACTGTTTTTT
>NA|TRBJ1-5|TRBV5-4|NA
CASSLGGGRDQPQHF
TGTGCCAGCAGCTTGGGGGGGGGCAGGGATCAGCCCCAGCATTTT
>once|TRBJ1-1|TRBV9|TRBD1
CASSGDRPEAFF
TGTGCCAGCAGTGGGGACAGACCTGAAGCTTTCTTT
>once|TRBJ1-1|TRBV27|TRBD1
CASSTRQGVEAFF
TGTGCCAGCAGTACAAGACAGGGAGTTGAAGCTTTCTTT
>NA|TRBJ1-3|TRBV6-1|TRBD1
CASCEETPRGLGSGNTIYF
TGTGCCAGCTGTGAAGAAACCCCCAGGGGGCTCGGCTCTGGAAACACCATATATTTT
>NA|TRBJ2-7|TRBV7-8|NA
CASSLSSGSYEQYF
TGTGCCAGCAGCTTATCTTCGGGATCCTACGAGCAGTACTTC
>once|TRBJ2-1|TRBV18|NA
CASSPKGGECEQFF
TGTGCCAGCTCACCGAAGGGTGGGGAGTGTGAGCAGTTCTTC
>NA|TRBJ2-3|TRBV27|NA
CASRRGNPRDTQYF
TGTGCCAGCAGACGGGGAAACCCTAGGGATACGCAGTATTTT
>NA|TRBJ2-7|TRBV30|NA
CAWSVAARSPLEQYF
TGTGCCTGGAGTGTTGCGGCTAGGTCCCCTCTCGAGCAGTACTTC
>NA|TRBJ2-7|TRBV18|NA
CASSPSGHSTYEQYF
TGTGCCAGCTCACCTTCAGGGCACTCAACCTACGAGCAGTACTTC
>NA|TRBJ1-1|TRBV5-1|TRBD1
CASSFSGTGGTNTEAFF
TGCGCCAGCAGCTTCTCCGGGACAGGGGGCACGAACACTGAAGCTTTCTTT
>few|TRBJ1-4|TRBV21-1|NA
CASSKECPTGNEKLFF
TGTGCCAGCAGCAAAGAGTGTCCGACAGGGAATGAAAAACTGTTTTTT